Below, one T cell receptor (beta chain) is given with its context. The sample is drawn from a study of CD8+CD57+ T cells in acquired aplastic anemia. The CDR3 sequence is 16 residues long. The germline V gene encodes CDR1 KGHDR and CDR2 SFDVKD. V lost 3 bases and J 1 base, leaving 13 bases between the germline ends. Individuals selected for sequencing had exhibited CD8+CD57+ cell expansion on flow cytometry. Investigators profiled TCR beta VDJ and CDR3 from genomic DNA template. TCRdb re-called the reads with MiXCR, one entry per CDR3 protein. The sample lists more than 150,000 distinct CDR3 sequences, nearly 50% occurring once.

This TCR was recovered from a human donor with aplastic anemia. This chain links TRBV24-1 with TRBJ2-3; TRBD2 might be the D (5 bases). Source material: sorted CD4+, CD8+, or CD8+CD57+ T cells (not recorded which) from PBMCs. CDR3 coding DNA: TGTGCCACCAGTGATACTAGGCAGGCAGGCACAGATACGCAGTATTTT. Translating it yields CATSDTRQAGTDTQYF.